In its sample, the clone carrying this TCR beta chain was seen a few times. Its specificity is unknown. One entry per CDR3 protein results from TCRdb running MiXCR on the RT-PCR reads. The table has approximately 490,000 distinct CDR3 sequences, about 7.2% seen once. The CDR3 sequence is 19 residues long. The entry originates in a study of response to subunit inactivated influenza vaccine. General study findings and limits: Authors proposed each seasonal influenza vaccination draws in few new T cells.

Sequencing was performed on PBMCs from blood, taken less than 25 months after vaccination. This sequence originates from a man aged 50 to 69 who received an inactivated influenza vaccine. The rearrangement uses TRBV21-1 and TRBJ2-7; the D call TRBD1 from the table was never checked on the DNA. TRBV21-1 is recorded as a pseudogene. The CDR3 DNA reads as TGTGCCAGCAGCAGGCAATACCGGGACAGGGGCGAGAGCTCCTACGAGCAGTACTTC. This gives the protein CASSRQYRDRGESSYEQYF.